This record looks at one T cell receptor beta chain sequence and its context. MiXCR was run by TCRdb on the 5' RACE reads, yielding one entry per CDR3 protein. The sample includes about 470,000 distinct CDR3 sequences, roughly 18% seen only once; the top ten take roughly an eighth. The data are from a study of T-cell memory formation after mild COVID-19. The CDR3 extends over 19 amino acids. The germline gives CDR1 MGHRA, CDR2 YSYEKL. Trimming left V 0 bases short and J 2 bases short, with 22 bases between. This chain uses TRBV4-1 with TRBJ1-1; a weak D match, TRBD1 (6 bases). The receptor was isolated from an adult woman who had mild COVID-19 (a few samples of this study predate the infection). Cell type and time point are not known. Sequencing was done on a sample of PBMCs or a T cell subset sorted from them (not recorded which). CDR3 bases: TGCGCCAGCAGCCAAGATATGTACCTCGGGGGCTGGGGTAACACTGAAGCTTTCTTT. Protein sequence: CASSQDMYLGGWGNTEAFF.